A single sample is the source of the 19 T cell receptor beta chains below, sequenced in a study of blood T cell repertoires in COVID-19. Profiled with immunoSEQ multiplex PCR; TCRdb holds only in-frame clones, not every one. This table holds over 200,000 clones, 92% found once. The specimen sequenced was peripheral blood. All receptors derive from a man aged 55 to 70 with COVID-19, enrolled during active disease.

Note on this clone: The same CDR3 can be traced to other DNA sequences in this sample. The chain joins TRBV18 to TRBJ2-1, with 11 bases lining up with TRBD2. This CDR3 comprises 15 residues. V dropped 4 bases and J dropped 2; count of bases not matched to a gene: 1. Germline V gene data show CDR1 as KGHSH and CDR2 as LQKENI. The CDR3 loop is CASSQTSGTYNEQFF. The CDR3 nucleotides are TGTGCCAGCTCACAGACTAGCGGGACCTACAATGAGCAGTTCTTC.

This clone was counted ten times or more. The chain has TRBV10-3 and TRBJ1-1; 9 bases align to TRBD1. The CDR3 length is 13 residues. Losses at the gene ends were 6 bases for V and 7 bases for J; bases not matched to a gene: 6. The germline gives CDR1 ENHRY, CDR2 SYGVKD. CDR3 coding DNA: TGTGCCATCAGGAGGGACAGGGCTGGTGAAGCTTTCTTT. Its translation: CAIRRDRAGEAFF.

The rearrangement joins TRBV11-2 to TRBJ2-4, with 8 bases lining up with TRBD1. This CDR3 is 14 amino acids long. Germline V gene lookup returns CDR1 SGHAT and CDR2 FQNNGV. J lost 8 bases, V lost 4 bases, and 7 bases had no gene match. CDR3 protein: CASSSGQGLDIQYF. The CDR3 DNA reads as TGTGCCAGCAGCTCCGGACAGGGTCTGGACATTCAGTACTTC.

The V and J genes are TRBV18 and TRBJ2-7, with D maybe TRBD2 (5 bases). V dropped 3 bases and J dropped 5 bases, with 11 bases sitting between them. Germline-derived CDR1 and CDR2 are KGHSH and LQKENI. The CDR3 is made up of 13 amino acids. DNA for the CDR3: TGTGCCAGCTCACCGGCCGGGGTCAACGAGCAGTACTTC. Translation: CASSPAGVNEQYF.

The chain couples TRBV9 to TRBJ1-1, with a weak D call TRBD1 (5 bases). The CDR3 loop spans 14 amino acids. V dropped 4 bases and J dropped 2 bases, with 12 bases sitting between them. Germline V gives CDR1 SGDLS, CDR2 YYNGEE. CDR3: CASSPRGANTEAFF. CDR3 nucleotides: TGTGCCAGCAGCCCCCGCGGGGCTAACACTGAAGCTTTCTTT.

V gene TRBV4-1 combines with J gene TRBJ1-3, with 12 nucleotides matching TRBD1. The germline V gene encodes CDR1 MGHRA and CDR2 YSYEKL. After removal of 1 base from V and 8 bases from J, the junction contained 6 bases not matched to a gene. The CDR3 is made up of 16 amino acids. The CDR3 DNA follows: TGCGCCAGCAGCCAAGCCGGGACAGGGGGCCCGGACACCATATATTTT. Its protein product is CASSQAGTGGPDTIYF.

This chain connects TRBV29-1 to TRBJ1-1, with D tentatively TRBD1 (5 bases). Trimming cost V 0 bases and J 3 bases, with 11 bases left between them. The CDR3 loop spans 14 amino acids. The germline V gene has CDR1 SQVTM and CDR2 ANQGSEA. The CDR3 sequence is CSVEDPGGDTEAFF. CDR3 coding DNA: TGCAGCGTTGAAGATCCGGGGGGGGACACTGAAGCTTTCTTT.

The chain carries TRBV24-1 and TRBJ1-5; 10 bases align to TRBD1. Germline values: CDR1 KGHDR, CDR2 SFDVKD. This CDR3 has 13 residues. The J segment lost 5 bases and the V segment lost 7 bases, leaving 1 base of the junction unmatched. CDR3: CATRGTGDQPQHF. The CDR3 nucleotides read TGTGCCACCAGAGGGACAGGGGATCAGCCCCAGCATTTT.

V usage is TRBV20-1 and J usage is TRBJ2-7; D gene unclear. There are 11 residues in the CDR3. Germline-derived CDR1 and CDR2 are DFQATT and SNEGSKA (reference sequence). V was shortened by 0 bases and J by 12 bases, with 12 bases between the two germline ends. CDR3 DNA: TGCAGTGCTAGAGATCTCCGCGCTCTGTACTTC. It codes for CSARDLRALYF.

The chain is built from TRBV19 and TRBJ2-3; 9 bases match TRBD2. J gave up 4 bases and V 10 bases, and 9 bases lay outside the gene matches. CDR1 is LNHDA, CDR2 SQIVND, per germline (reference sequence). The CDR3 extends over 14 amino acids. CDR3 amino acids: CATQAGGTPDTQYF. DNA of the CDR3: TGTGCCACCCAAGCGGGAGGCACCCCAGATACGCAGTATTTT.

The chain carries TRBV27 and TRBJ2-7, with TRBD2 as a possible D gene (6 bases). Trimming removed 3 bases at V and 3 bases at J, with 15 bases between. This CDR3 comprises 15 residues. In germline, CDR1 is MNHEY, CDR2 SMNVEV (reference sequence). CDR3 bases: TGTGCCAGCAGTTTGCGGGGCGGAGGTTACTACGAGCAGTACTTC. Amino acids: CASSLRGGGYYEQYF.

The rearrangement joins TRBV28 to TRBJ1-1, with a weak D call TRBD1 (5 bases). V lost 4 bases and J 10 bases, leaving 16 bases between the germline ends. CDR3 length: 13 residues. Germline V gives CDR1 MDHEN, CDR2 SYDVKM. CDR3 residues: CASSSTQGFRAFF. As DNA, the CDR3 is TGTGCCAGCAGTTCAACTCAGGGATTTCGAGCTTTCTTT.

The CDR3 sequence: CASSYRQGAGEQYF. The CDR3 DNA reads TGTGCCAGCAGTTACCGGCAGGGGGCTGGAGAGCAGTACTTC. V usage is TRBV6-6 and J usage is TRBJ2-7; 8 bases agree with TRBD1. J was trimmed by 7 bases and V by 2 bases; bases with no gene match: 7. This CDR3 is 14 amino acids long. CDR1 is MNHNY and CDR2 is SVGAGI in the germline V gene (reference sequence).

This chain links TRBV13 with TRBJ1-2, with 9 bases that match TRBD1. Losses at the gene ends were 5 bases for V and 2 bases for J; bases not matched to a gene: 9. Germline V gene data show CDR1 as PRHDT and CDR2 as FYEKMQ (reference sequence). This CDR3 spans 16 amino acids. The CDR3 spells CASSTGQGIQNYGYTF. The CDR3 nucleotides are TGTGCCAGCAGCACAGGACAGGGGATTCAGAACTATGGCTACACCTTC.

The chain joins TRBV27 to TRBJ1-4, with 10 bases identical to TRBD1. The V gene end was trimmed by 7 bases and the J gene end by 8 bases; junction bases not matched to a gene: 7. The CDR3 sequence is 14 residues long. Germline CDR1 is MNHEY and CDR2 is SMNVEV (reference sequence). The CDR3 DNA reads TGTGCCAGCATCCGGGACAGGGGTGGGGAAAAACTGTTTTTT. This sequence encodes CASIRDRGGEKLFF.

The chain uses TRBV6-6 and TRBJ1-2; D ambiguous. The CDR3 length is 13 residues. V gave up 6 bases and J gave up 8 bases, with 16 bases separating them. The germline CDR1 and CDR2 sequences are MNHNY and SVGAGI (reference sequence). The CDR3 is CASSSTPSEGYTF. DNA for the CDR3: TGTGCCAGCAGCTCGACGCCGTCGGAGGGCTACACCTTC.

The J gene is TRBJ1-1, the V gene TRBV19, with D hard to call. This CDR3 spans 17 amino acids. The germline V gene encodes CDR1 LNHDA and CDR2 SQIVND (reference sequence). Trimming took off 3 bases at V and 1 base at J, with 18 bases between the two ends. In nucleotides, the CDR3 is TGTGCCAGTAGTATTATCTACGCGGGCAGAGCGAACACTGAAGCTTTCTTT. Translation gives CASSIIYAGRANTEAFF.

This clone was counted only a few times. The chain combines TRBV7-9 with TRBJ2-4; D possibly corresponds to TRBD1 (5 bases). The CDR3 extends over 16 amino acids. Germline V gene lookup returns CDR1 SEHNR and CDR2 FQNEAQ (reference sequence). Trimming took off 5 bases at V and 1 base at J, with 15 bases between the two ends. Written as DNA, the CDR3 is TGTGCCAGCAGCCCACTACAGGAAGAGGCCAAAAACATTCAGTACTTC. Its translation is CASSPLQEEAKNIQYF.

V and J are TRBV27 and TRBJ2-5, with TRBD2 identical over 9 bases. CDR1 is MNHEY, CDR2 SMNVEV, per germline (reference sequence). Losses at the gene ends were 3 bases for V and 4 bases for J; bases not matched to a gene: 12. This CDR3 spans 17 amino acids. CDR3 DNA sequence: TGTGCCAGCAGTTTGGGCCCCTGGCGGGAGGGGCGAGAGACCCAGTACTTC. Translation: CASSLGPWREGRETQYF.